The clone carrying this T cell receptor (beta chain) was seen only once. Original methodology: Amplifying reference gene primers gave estimates of nucleated cell counts. Produced via immunoSEQ multiplex PCR; TCRdb's table is partial and in-frame only. The DNA was the basis for D and trimming; V, J and clone size are from that table. The sample records some 200,000 clones, about 79% being singletons. Trimming removed 3 bases from V and 6 bases from J, with 10 bases in between. Germline CDR1 reads SGHNT; CDR2 reads YYREEE (reference sequence). The CDR3 contains 12 residues. Residents of over 20 US areas, aged roughly 18 to 89 years, made up the participants. This record comes from a study of blood T cell repertoires in COVID-19. About the study: The United States, Italy and Spain were the sources of the acute and convalescent COVID-19 samples.

The rearrangement joins TRBV5-4 to TRBJ2-7; D perhaps matches TRBD2 (5 bases). This TCR derives from a woman aged 40 to 49 with acute COVID-19. The sequencing input was PBMCs or T cells enriched from blood (not recorded which). CDR3 residues: CASSSAEGEQYF. CDR3 nucleotide sequence: TGTGCCAGCAGCTCGGCCGAGGGCGAGCAGTACTTC.